This T cell receptor beta chain was retrieved from a study of CD8 T cells in ankylosing spondylitis. Broader study findings: What seemed typical of ankylosing spondylitis blood was a TCR beta motif built from several highly homologous variants.

TCRdb passed the 5' RACE reads through MiXCR, listing each CDR3 protein once. The sample lists around 490,000 distinct CDR3 sequences, 5.3% occurring once. In germline, CDR1 is GTSNPN, CDR2 SVGIG (reference sequence). There are 11 residues in the CDR3. V was cut by 0 bases and J by 5 bases, with 1 base left in between. This clonotype was seen only a few times. The antigen is not known. This rearrangement joins TRBV30 to TRBJ2-2; D not certain. This TCR came from a male donor with ankylosing spondylitis. Sequenced: blood, either unsorted or a sorted T cell fraction (not recorded which). Written as DNA, the CDR3 is TGTGCCTGGAGTGTAACCGGGGAGCTGTTTTTT. Protein product: CAWSVTGELFF.